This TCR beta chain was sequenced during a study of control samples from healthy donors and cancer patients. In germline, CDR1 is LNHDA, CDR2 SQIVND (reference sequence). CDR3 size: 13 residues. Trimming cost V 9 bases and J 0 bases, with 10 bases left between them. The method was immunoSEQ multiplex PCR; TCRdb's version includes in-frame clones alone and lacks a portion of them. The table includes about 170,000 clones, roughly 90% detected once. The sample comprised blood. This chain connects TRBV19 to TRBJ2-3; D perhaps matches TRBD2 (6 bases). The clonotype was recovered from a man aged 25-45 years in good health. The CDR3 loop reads CASHRGSTDTQYF. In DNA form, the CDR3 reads TGTGCCAGCCACCGGGGGAGCACAGATACGCAGTATTTT.